These 8 T cell receptor beta chains were sequenced from one sample in a study of CD8+ T cells in alopecia areata (dated by TCRdb to 2017 to 2018). Library preparation employed the immunoSEQ multiplex PCR assay. For TCR sequencing, RNA was extracted from every sample and reverse transcribed into cDNA to serve as template. As stored in TCRdb, this immuneACCESS dataset retains in-frame rearrangements with V and J assigned. A fraction of the clones does not appear; measured against another copy, unresolved V genes explain less than half of the discrepancy, and the remainder lacks a known reason. This sample has about 64,000 clones in its table, and 46% of those were observed once. The ten largest clones capture roughly 22% of the sample. The treatment or condition label for this specimen denotes: oral pan-JAK inhibitor, 5-10 mg twice daily. This sample comprised CD8+ T cells sorted from blood, obtained at roughly week 36, from a patient treated with tofacitinib. The receptor source for this set is a human donor with alopecia areata.

This chain joins TRBV27 and TRBJ2-5; D is possibly TRBD1 or TRBD2 (5 bases each). Per germline, CDR1 MNHEY and CDR2 SMNVEV (reference sequence). Trimming took off 0 bases at V and 6 bases at J, with 14 bases between the two ends. The CDR3 is 15 amino acids. Written as DNA, the CDR3 is TGTGCCAGCAGTTTATCGGGGCTAGCTAGAAAGACCCAGTACTTC. It is translated as CASSLSGLARKTQYF.

This clone was seen only a few times. The chain has TRBV29-1 and TRBJ1-2; a weak D match, TRBD1 (5 bases). This CDR3 contains 13 residues. Germline lookup yields CDR1 SQVTM and CDR2 ANQGSEA. Trimming removed 3 bases from V and 6 bases from J, with 14 bases in between. The CDR3 bases are TGCAGCGTTGAGGACAAAGCGGGGCATGGCTACACCTTC. It translates to CSVEDKAGHGYTF.

This clone is deemed medium-sized (0.01 to 0.1%). The V and J genes are TRBV7-9 and TRBJ1-1; TRBD1 aligns across 9 bases. This CDR3 comprises 15 residues. The germline CDR1 and CDR2 sequences are SEHNR and FQNEAQ (reference sequence). The V and J ends lost 5 bases and 0 bases, in that order; junction bases with no gene match: 4. In nucleotides, the CDR3 is TGTGCCAGCAGCGCCGGACAGGGGATGAACACTGAAGCTTTCTTT. It encodes CASSAGQGMNTEAFF.

As DNA, the CDR3 is TGTGCCTGGATAGCGGGAGGGCACTACGAGCAGTACTTC. Amino acid sequence: CAWIAGGHYEQYF. This chain joins TRBV30 and TRBJ2-7; 11 nucleotides agree with TRBD2. Germline lookup yields CDR1 GTSNPN and CDR2 SVGIG (reference sequence). The CDR3 loop spans 13 amino acids. The junction had 2 bases not matched to a gene; V was cut back by 4 bases and J by 3 bases.

V is TRBV29-1 and J is TRBJ1-1; D uncertain. Trimming removed 5 bases from V and 0 bases from J, with 13 bases in between. CDR3 length: 14 amino acids. Germline V gene data show CDR1 as SQVTM and CDR2 as ANQGSEA. The CDR3 DNA is TGCAGCGTTCAGAAAGGCAGGCTGAACACTGAAGCTTTCTTT. Protein: CSVQKGRLNTEAFF.

This clone appeared a few times. The rearrangement joins TRBV30 to TRBJ2-3; D may be TRBD2 (6 bases). The germline CDR1 and CDR2 sequences are GTSNPN and SVGIG (reference sequence). With 4 bases removed from V and 2 bases from J, the gap between germline ends came to 13 bases. This CDR3 has 14 residues. This CDR3 is CAWTTGTVTDTQYF. Here the CDR3 DNA reads TGTGCCTGGACCACCGGGACTGTCACAGATACGCAGTATTTT.

This clone was seen many times. The chain recombines TRBV7-2 with TRBJ1-1; no reliable D call. Germline V gene sequence: CDR1 SGHTA, CDR2 FQGNSA. V lost 3 bases, J lost 2 bases, and 7 bases lay in between. The CDR3 has 13 residues. In DNA, the CDR3 is TGTGCCAGCAGCTTGGGTTACAACACTGAAGCTTTCTTT. Amino acids: CASSLGYNTEAFF.

The chain joins TRBV4-1 to TRBJ2-1; 11 nucleotides agree with TRBD2. Germline CDR1 is MGHRA and CDR2 is YSYEKL. With 4 bases clipped from V and 7 bases from J, the junction kept 6 bases outside the gene matches. The CDR3 has 15 amino acids. In nucleotides, the CDR3 is TGCGCCAGCAGCCTTGTAGCGGGAGGGGGGAATGAGCAGTTCTTC. The encoded protein is CASSLVAGGGNEQFF.